What follows is one T cell receptor (beta chain) and its context. As yet, its antigen is unknown. Germline assignment: CDR1 MNHEY and CDR2 SMNVEV (reference sequence). The CDR3 consists of 16 residues. V dropped 6 bases and J dropped 8; count of bases not matched to a gene: 17. Lesional scalp punch biopsies and peripheral blood came from alopecia areata patients. Isolation of CD4+ and CD8+ T cells from PBMCs was achieved by sorting. The data stem from a study of CD8+ T cells in alopecia areata. Study background: Tofacitinib administration persisted for 6 to 18 months, succeeded by 6 months off drug. Whole-study findings and limits: Higher clonality was seen in lesional scalp than in normal scalp, especially in alopecia totalis/universalis.

In each case, RNA was isolated and then reverse transcribed into cDNA as the sequencing template. The method was immunoSEQ multiplex PCR; TCRdb's version includes in-frame clones alone and lacks a portion of them. Seen here are about 97,000 clones, roughly two fifths observed once, and the top ten hold about 1.4%. The material sequenced was CD4+ T cells sorted from blood. The receptor comes from a human donor with alopecia areata. The J gene is TRBJ1-2, the V gene TRBV27; 8 bases agree with TRBD1. Written as DNA, the CDR3 is TGTGCCAGCAGCCCCAACCGGGACAGGAGTCTGGTGGGCTACACCTTC. Translated: CASSPNRDRSLVGYTF.